This T cell receptor beta chain was captured in a study of early T cells in non-severe SARS-CoV-2 infection. Turning to the study itself: The study sequenced bulk RNA from unsorted whole blood, with chains unpaired.

In the case of this clonotype: Its antigen is not known.

Unique molecular identifiers tagged individual cDNA molecules. In TCRdb, the 5' RACE reads were re-called with MiXCR into one record per CDR3 protein. Among tens of thousands of distinct CDR3 sequences, around 8.6% were seen once, and the ten largest hold almost 4%. Study-level results: Comparison of clonotypes with VDJdb favored anti-spike CD8 responses while missing private and CD4 specificities.

The ends were cut back, 0 bases at V and 5 bases at J, with 15 bases in the middle. CDR1 and CDR2 (germline): SGDLS, YYNGEE. CDR3 length: 16 residues. V and J are TRBV9 and TRBJ2-1; the D gene is possibly TRBD1 (6 bases). The receptor was derived from an adult who was a healthcare worker with PCR-confirmed SARS-CoV-2 infection or an uninfected control (not recorded which). The source was whole blood, collected at baseline. The DNA of the CDR3 is TGTGCCAGCAGCGTAGTTGGGCAGGGGTGGAACAATGAGCAGTTCTTC. Protein sequence: CASSVVGQGWNNEQFF.